This paragraph reports one T cell receptor (beta chain). Its antigen is not known. The data belong to a study of CXCR3-negative and CXCR3-positive naive CD8 T cells. Whole-study context: Every library held about 1.5 +/- 0.3 million TRB reads, and the total came to 130 million to 150 million.

This CDR3 is built from 14 residues. The germline gives CDR1 MNHNY, CDR2 SVGAGI (reference sequence). General study points: For naive cells, CXCR3-negative and CXCR3-positive subsets had similar TRBV-TRBJ usage; for memory cells, usage differed.

UMI-labeled TRB cDNA libraries were prepared by 5' RACE. Reanalyzing the 5' RACE reads, TCRdb keeps one entry per CDR3 protein, without DNA. The sample includes about 40,000 distinct CDR3 sequences. The sequenced sample consisted of memory CD8+ T cells from blood. The sequence was collected from a human donor in good health. Some clones in this sample may be carry-over from other donors' samples. V gene TRBV6-6 combines with J gene TRBJ2-7. This CDR3 reads CASSYLSVGYEQYF.